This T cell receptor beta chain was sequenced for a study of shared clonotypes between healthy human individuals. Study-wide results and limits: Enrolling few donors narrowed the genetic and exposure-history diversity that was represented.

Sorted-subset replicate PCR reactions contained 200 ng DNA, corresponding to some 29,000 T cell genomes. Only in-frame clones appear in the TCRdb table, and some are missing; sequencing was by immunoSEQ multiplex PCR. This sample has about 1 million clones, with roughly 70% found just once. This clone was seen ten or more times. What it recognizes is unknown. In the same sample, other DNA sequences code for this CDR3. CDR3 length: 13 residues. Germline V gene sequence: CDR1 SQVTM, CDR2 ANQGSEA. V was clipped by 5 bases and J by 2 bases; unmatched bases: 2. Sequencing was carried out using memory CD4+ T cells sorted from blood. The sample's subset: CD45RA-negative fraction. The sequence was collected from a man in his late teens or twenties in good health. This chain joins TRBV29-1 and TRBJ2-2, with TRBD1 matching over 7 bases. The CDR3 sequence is CSVRDSNTGELFF. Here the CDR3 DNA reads TGCAGCGTTCGGGACAGCAACACCGGGGAGCTGTTTTTT.